What follows are 8 T cell receptor beta chains derived from one specimen sequenced in a study of T cell changes during pregnancy in multiple sclerosis (dated by TCRdb to about 2019). The protocol used for the library was the immunoSEQ multiplex PCR assay. Imported from immuneACCESS, the table was reduced by TCRdb to in-frame sequences with V and J called. These copies leave out some clones; in studies compared against another copy, an unresolved V gene accounts for under half, and the cause of the remainder is not known. Within this sample are about 79,000 clones, with 75% to 95% of them counted one time only. The top ten hold about 0.52% of the sample. Sequenced here: CD4+ T cells from peripheral blood mononuclear cells, sampled in the second trimester of pregnancy. Receptor source: a female donor with multiple sclerosis, enrolled in a pregnancy study.

For the CDR3, the DNA is TGTGCCAGCAGCTCTCCGGGAGACACCATATATTTT. This encodes CASSSPGDTIYF. The chain employs TRBV7-3 and TRBJ1-3; D ambiguous. The CDR3 runs 12 residues. CDR1 is SGHTA and CDR2 is FQGTGA in the germline V gene. V lost 4 bases and J 8 bases, leaving 9 bases between the germline ends.

The chain has TRBV11-2 and TRBJ1-1, with 7 positions matching TRBD1. J lost 5 bases, V lost 4 bases, and 7 bases had no gene match. The CDR3 is made up of 14 amino acids. Germline V gene sequence: CDR1 SGHAT, CDR2 FQNNGV. The CDR3 bases are TGTGCCAGCAGCTCCCAGACAGGGAATACTGAAGCTTTCTTT. Its protein is CASSSQTGNTEAFF.

The V and J genes are TRBV5-8 and TRBJ2-6, with 10 bases fitting TRBD1. With 1 base clipped from V and 4 bases from J, the junction kept 5 bases outside the gene matches. Per germline, CDR1 SGHTS and CDR2 YDEGEE. This CDR3 has 17 residues. The CDR3 region has the DNA TGTGCCAGCAGCTTGATGGGACAGGGGACCGGGGCCAACGTCCTGACTTTC. Translation gives CASSLMGQGTGANVLTF.

The chain carries TRBV7-3 and TRBJ2-7; 9 nucleotides align to TRBD1. The V and J ends lost 5 bases and 1 base, in that order; junction bases with no gene match: 6. Germline values: CDR1 SGHTA, CDR2 FQGTGA. This CDR3 comprises 15 residues. CDR3 sequence (DNA): TGTGCCAGCAGCCGGACCGGGACAGGGTCCTACGAGCAGTACTTC. Its protein is CASSRTGTGSYEQYF.

The CDR3 bases are TGTGCCAGCAGCGTGTTAGCGGGAGCCATCTACAATGAGCAGTTCTTC. Residues: CASSVLAGAIYNEQFF. The chain joins TRBV9 to TRBJ2-1; 9 bases are shared with TRBD2. The CDR3 extends over 16 amino acids. Trimming took 2 bases from V and 3 from J; bases not matched to a gene: 6. Germline CDR1 and CDR2: SGDLS and YYNGEE.

This clone was picked up one time. V and J are TRBV5-1 and TRBJ1-3; no reliable D call. V lost 0 bases, J lost 4 bases, and 5 bases lay in between. Per the germline V gene, CDR1 is SGHRS and CDR2 is YFSETQ. CDR3 length: 13 residues. The CDR3 sequence is CASSLALGNTIYF. CDR3 DNA sequence: TGCGCCAGCAGCTTGGCCTTAGGAAACACCATATATTTT. Full variable domain (rest looked up from reference TRBV5-1 and TRBJ1-3): KAGVTQTPRYLIKTRGQQVTLSCSPISGHRSVSWYQQTPGQGLQFLFEYFSETQRNKGNFPGRFSGRQFSNSRSEMNVSTLELGDSALYLCASSLALGNTIYFGEGSWLTVV.

This chain joins TRBV2 and TRBJ2-7, with D possibly TRBD1 on 6 matching bases. Germline V gene lookup returns CDR1 SNHLY and CDR2 FYNNEI. CDR3 length: 14 residues. V shed 4 bases and J shed 2 bases, with 12 bases lying between them. CDR3 residues: CASSVLPGAYEQYF. CDR3 DNA sequence: TGTGCCAGCAGTGTTTTGCCAGGGGCCTACGAGCAGTACTTC.

The J gene is TRBJ1-5, the V gene TRBV30, with D hard to call. Germline CDR1 and CDR2: GTSNPN and SVGIG (reference sequence). The CDR3 spans 13 residues. V was cut by 3 bases and J by 2 bases, with 8 bases left in between. The CDR3 here is CAWSRRGNQPQHF. The CDR3 DNA reads TGTGCCTGGAGCCGCCGCGGCAATCAGCCCCAGCATTTT.